These T cell receptor beta chains were read from a single sample in a study of post-analysis software for immune sequencing data. TCRdb re-called the PCR reads with MiXCR, one entry per CDR3 protein. The repertoire has hundreds of thousands of distinct CDR3 sequences, 25% to 30% of them found once; the top ten carry 0.56%. The sequencing input was blood. The receptors originated from a girl under 18 with multiple sclerosis. Both conserved end residues are part of each CDR3. The order of the fields is clone size, D gene, J gene, V gene, CDR3 DNA, CDR3 protein. A D gene is named only where the DNA matches it firmly. Rows give clone size only sometimes, using once, few, many, or a class for an expanded clone.

. TRBD2 TRBJ2-1 TRBV9 TGTGCCAGCAGCGTAGCTGGGGCTAGCGGGGCCAATGAGCAGTTCTTC CASSVAGASGANEQFF
few TRBD1 TRBJ2-7 TRBV20-1 TGCAGTGCTAGAGATCCGGACAGGGGAGGCGAGCAGTACTTC CSARDPDRGGEQYF
few TRBD1 TRBJ2-7 TRBV5-5 TGTGCCAGCAGCTTGGGGCAGGGGGAGCTCTACGAGCAGTACTTC CASSLGQGELYEQYF
few TRBD1 TRBJ2-7 TRBV7-2 TGTGCCAGCAGCTCCCGAGGGTCGGGACAGGGGAAGGGGAGCTCCTACGAGCAGTACTTC CASSSRGSGQGKGSSYEQYF
. . TRBJ1-2 TRBV28 TGTGCCAGCAGGGAGACAGGTACTAACTATGACTACACCTTC CASRETGTNYDYTF
. . TRBJ2-2 TRBV24-1 TGTGCCACCAGTGATCTCTGGCAGGAAAACACCGGGGAGCTGTTTTTT CATSDLWQENTGELFF
. . TRBJ2-7 TRBV5-1 TGCGCCACCGGGGCAGGCTCCTACGAGCAGTACTTC CATGAGSYEQYF
few TRBD1 TRBJ2-1 TRBV5-1 TGCGCCAGCAGCTTGACGGCAGGGGGTGAGCAGTTCTTC CASSLTAGGEQFF
few TRBD1 TRBJ2-7 TRBV10-3 TGTGCCATCAGTGAGAGGCAGGGGGACAGCGAGCAGTACTTC CAISERQGDSEQYF
. . TRBJ1-2 TRBV3-1 TGTGCCAGCAGCCAAGGGCAGGCCAACGTCTATGGCTACACCTTC CASSQGQANVYGYTF
few . TRBJ2-1 TRBV5-1 TGCGCCAGCAGCTTGGACGGTCCCGGTACCTACAATGAGCAGTTCTTC CASSLDGPGTYNEQFF
. . TRBJ2-7 TRBV7-2 TGTGCCAGCAGCTTAGTCTCGGCACTCCACTCCTACGAGCAGTACTTC CASSLVSALHSYEQYF
few . TRBJ2-6 TRBV11-2 TGTGCCAGCAGCTTACAGGGAAGGCGGGCCAACGTCCTGACTTTC CASSLQGRRANVLTF
. TRBD1 TRBJ1-2 TRBV10-3 TGTGCCATCAGTGAGGAGACCGTCGGACAGGGGGCGCGTGGCTACACCTTC CAISEETVGQGARGYTF
. . TRBJ2-1 TRBV3-1 TGTGCCAGCAGCCAAGTTCCAGAATCCTACAATGAGCAGTTCTTC CASSQVPESYNEQFF
. TRBD2 TRBJ2-1 TRBV6-2/TRBV6-3 TGTGCCTCCAAACTGGGACTAGCGTATCACGAGCAGTTCTTC CASKLGLAYHEQFF